Listed below are T cell receptor beta chains from one sample, sequenced in a study of blood T cell repertoires in COVID-19. The table came from immunoSEQ multiplex PCR; TCRdb's copy has only in-frame clones and leaves some out. The data hold 400,000 to 450,000 clones, with approximately 91% observed a single time. Input material: peripheral blood. Source of these receptors: a woman in her thirties or forties with COVID-19, enrolled during active disease. The CDR3 runs from the conserved cysteine through the conserved F or W. The D gene is left open where the match is weak. Not all rows give a size; the values are once, few, many and, for expanded clones, a class.

V: TRBV28; size: .; D: .; J: TRBJ1-1; DNA: TGTGCCAGCAGTGTTGTATCGGGGAACACTGAAGCTTTCTTT; CDR3: CASSVVSGNTEAFF
V: TRBV7-2; size: .; D: TRBD1; J: TRBJ2-5; DNA: TGTGCCAGCAGCTGGGGCCCGGGACAGGGAGAGACCCAGTACTTC; CDR3: CASSWGPGQGETQYF
V: TRBV5-8; size: .; D: .; J: TRBJ1-3; DNA: TGTGCCAGCAGAAGATGGGCAGGGGAGAAAAACACCATATATTTT; CDR3: CASRRWAGEKNTIYF
V: TRBV19; size: once; D: .; J: TRBJ2-2; DNA: TGTGCCAGTAGTATATTACGGACATCCACCGGGGAGCTGTTTTTT; CDR3: CASSILRTSTGELFF
V: TRBV2; size: .; D: TRBD1; J: TRBJ2-1; DNA: TGTGCCAGCAGTCCTCGTACCGGGACAGGGCTTCGAGAGCAGTTCTTC; CDR3: CASSPRTGTGLREQFF
V: TRBV30; size: .; D: TRBD1; J: TRBJ2-2; DNA: TGTGCCGGGGGGACAGGTGTAGTTCGGGGCACCGGGGAGCTGTTTTTT; CDR3: CAGGTGVVRGTGELFF
V: TRBV4-3; size: .; D: TRBD1; J: TRBJ2-1; DNA: TGCGCCAGCAGCCACAACCCCGGGACAGGGATGAATGAGCAGTTCTTC; CDR3: CASSHNPGTGMNEQFF
V: TRBV4-3; size: .; D: .; J: TRBJ2-1; DNA: TGCGCCAGCAGCCAAGCGAGCTCCTACAATGAGCAGTTCTTC; CDR3: CASSQASSYNEQFF
V: TRBV5-4; size: .; D: .; J: TRBJ2-7; DNA: TGTGCCAGCAGCCCGACAGGACGCTACGAGCAGTACTTC; CDR3: CASSPTGRYEQYF
V: TRBV7-8; size: .; D: TRBD1; J: TRBJ1-5; DNA: TGTGCCAGCAGCCAGGGGACAGGGCAAGGCAATCAGCCCCAGCATTTT; CDR3: CASSQGTGQGNQPQHF
V: TRBV18; size: .; D: TRBD1; J: TRBJ1-5; DNA: TGTGCCAGCTCACCTGGGACAGGCGCATCGCCCCAGCATTTT; CDR3: CASSPGTGASPQHF
V: TRBV4-2; size: .; D: TRBD1; J: TRBJ1-1; DNA: TGTGCCAGCAGCCACGACAGGGTGAACACTGAAGCTTTCTTT; CDR3: CASSHDRVNTEAFF
V: TRBV7-9; size: .; D: TRBD1; J: TRBJ1-5; DNA: TGTGCCAGCAGAGGGACAGGGGTCAATCAGCCCCAGCATTTT; CDR3: CASRGTGVNQPQHF
V: TRBV7-8; size: .; D: .; J: TRBJ1-2; DNA: TGTGCCAGCAGCTTTCTCGGACAATTAGAGGGCTACACCTTC; CDR3: CASSFLGQLEGYTF
V: TRBV29-1; size: .; D: TRBD1; J: TRBJ1-1; DNA: TGCAGCGCCTCGACAGGGGGCATGTTGGTGAACACTGAAGCTTTCTTT; CDR3: CSASTGGMLVNTEAFF
V: TRBV7-9; size: .; D: .; J: TRBJ2-7; DNA: TGTGCCAGCAGCCTGTATCCCTACGAGCAGTACTTC; CDR3: CASSLYPYEQYF
V: TRBV12-5; size: .; D: TRBD1; J: TRBJ1-2; DNA: TGTGCTAGTGGTTTGGGCCGGGACAGGGGGGTCAGAAACTATGGCTACACCTTC; CDR3: CASGLGRDRGVRNYGYTF